This T cell receptor (beta chain) emerged from a study of beta chain features in type 1 diabetes. Sequencing targeted expressed TCRB transcripts, as all isolated RNA had been reverse transcribed. Regulatory, naive and central memory T cell samples averaged approximately 3.3 million reads. Data came from immunoSEQ multiplex PCR; TCRdb stores just in-frame clones and leaves some out. The sample lists about 150,000 clones, roughly 48% occurring once. Trimming removed 1 base from V and 3 bases from J, with 11 bases in between. Germline loops: CDR1 SGHKS, CDR2 YYEKEE (reference sequence). CDR3 length: 15 residues.

Specimen: Tregs from blood. This clonotype was sampled from a man younger than 30 in good health. This rearrangement joins TRBV5-5 to TRBJ2-1; the D is unclear. DNA of the CDR3: TGTGCCAGCAGCTTGCACCCAGGTGACTACAATGAGCAGTTCTTC. This translates into CASSLHPGDYNEQFF. Full variable domain (rest looked up from reference TRBV5-5 and TRBJ2-1): DAGVTQSPTHLIKTRGQQVTLRCSPISGHKSVSWYQQVLGQGPQFIFQYYEKEERGRGNFPDRFSARQFPNYSSELNVNALLLGDSALYLCASSLHPGDYNEQFFGPGTRLTVL.